Below, 27 T cell receptor beta chains from the same sample are listed, as sequenced in a study of a mutant IDH1 vaccine in newly diagnosed glioma. Profiled with immunoSEQ multiplex PCR; TCRdb holds only in-frame clones, not every one. The sample has around 37,000 clones, around 82% seen once. The time point here: baseline, week 1 (first vaccination visit). Stated treatment: pre-vaccination baseline after standard-of-care therapy. The sample in question was PBMCs, obtained from a glioma patient treated with radiotherapy, temozolomide or both. These receptors were collected from a man between 40 and 49 years old with glioma. Some clones in this sample may be carry-over from other donors' samples.

This clone came up a few times. V and J are TRBV11-2 and TRBJ1-1, with D uncertain. Per the germline V gene, CDR1 is SGHAT and CDR2 is FQNNGV. The V gene lost 4 bases and the J gene lost 3 bases, with 15 bases spanning the gap. This CDR3 contains 15 residues. CDR3: CASSSLSRGDTEAFF. CDR3 coding DNA: TGTGCCAGCAGCTCCCTCTCGCGGGGTGACACTGAAGCTTTCTTT.

This clone was found once. The chain combines TRBV19 with TRBJ1-1, with TRBD1 matching over 9 bases. J was trimmed by 11 bases and V by 2 bases; bases with no gene match: 9. There are 14 residues in the CDR3. The germline gives CDR1 LNHDA, CDR2 SQIVND (reference sequence). CDR3 amino acids: CASSIRGTGIEAFF. CDR3 bases: TGTGCCAGTAGTATAAGAGGGACAGGGATTGAGGCTTTCTTT.

This chain connects TRBV7-2 to TRBJ2-7; D gene unclear. CDR3 size: 14 residues. Germline V lookup: CDR1 SGHTA, CDR2 FQGNSA. Between the trimmed V and J ends, which lost 2 bases and 0 bases, there was a span of 8 bases. CDR3 DNA: TGTGCCAGCAGCTTAAGTCAATCCTCCTACGAGCAGTACTTC. As protein: CASSLSQSSYEQYF.

The chain couples TRBV7-2 to TRBJ2-7; D uncertain. V lost 8 bases, J lost 3 bases, and 14 bases lay in between. Germline values: CDR1 SGHTA, CDR2 FQGNSA. This CDR3 is 13 amino acids long. CDR3 protein: CASATGADYEQYF. The CDR3 DNA reads TGTGCCAGCGCCACGGGCGCTGACTACGAGCAGTACTTC.

V and J are TRBV5-1 and TRBJ2-7; D is perhaps TRBD2 (6 bases). The CDR3 runs to 13 residues. Germline lookup yields CDR1 SGHRS and CDR2 YFSETQ. The V and J ends lost 4 bases and 7 bases respectively, with 15 bases between them. The CDR3 nucleotides are TGCGCCAGCAGCCCCCTGGAGGGGTGGGAGCAGTACTTC. Its translation is CASSPLEGWEQYF.

The CDR3 region is CSVEGGRGRFVETQYF. CDR3 coding DNA: TGCAGCGTTGAAGGCGGCAGGGGACGATTCGTTGAGACCCAGTACTTC. This rearrangement joins TRBV29-1 to TRBJ2-5, with D perhaps matching TRBD1 (6 bases). Germline values: CDR1 SQVTM, CDR2 ANQGSEA. V gave up 1 base and J gave up 5 bases, with 20 bases separating them. This CDR3 is built from 16 residues.

V usage is TRBV10-2 and J usage is TRBJ2-3; 8 positions match TRBD1. The length of the CDR3 is 14 residues. Germline CDR1 reads WSHSY; CDR2 reads SAAADI. V trimming: 2 bases; J trimming: 5 bases; junction bases outside the gene matches: 3. The CDR3 DNA reads as TGCGCCAGCAGTGAGGAACAGGGGGGAGATACGCAGTATTTT. This translates into CASSEEQGGDTQYF.

The CDR3, as DNA: TGTGCCAGCAGCCCCCGGGGAGGGACTGACTATGGCTACACCTTC. Protein: CASSPRGGTDYGYTF. The V gene is TRBV7-9, the J gene TRBJ1-2; a possible D gene is TRBD1 (5 bases). Deletions cut 5 bases from V and 3 bases from J, with 16 bases between. Germline V gene lookup returns CDR1 SEHNR and CDR2 FQNEAQ (reference sequence). The CDR3 runs 15 residues.

The V and J genes are TRBV7-2 and TRBJ2-3; 9 bases fit TRBD2. Per the germline V gene, CDR1 is SGHTA and CDR2 is FQGNSA. The CDR3 totals 15 residues. Unmatched junction bases numbered 7, after V lost 4 bases and J lost 5 bases. The CDR3 bases are TGTGCCAGCAGCTCAAATAGCGGGGGATTAGATACGCAGTATTTT. It translates to CASSSNSGGLDTQYF.

This clone was observed a handful of times. The chain is built from TRBV19 and TRBJ2-2; D unclear. CDR3 length: 17 residues. Germline V gene lookup returns CDR1 LNHDA and CDR2 SQIVND (reference sequence). V was pared by 2 bases and J by 1 base, with 14 bases between. In DNA, the CDR3 is TGTGCCAGTAGTATAAAAGAACCGGGCAGGAACACCGGGGAGCTGTTTTTT. This gives the protein CASSIKEPGRNTGELFF.

The chain recombines TRBV7-9 with TRBJ1-5; D is ambiguous. The V end was cut by 3 bases, the J end by 6 bases, with 21 bases between. In germline, CDR1 is SEHNR, CDR2 FQNEAQ (reference sequence). The CDR3 sequence is 17 residues long. CDR3 region: CASSFRAPGRSSQPQHF. For the CDR3, the DNA is TGTGCCAGCAGCTTTAGGGCTCCCGGAAGGTCCAGTCAGCCCCAGCATTTT.

The V and J genes are TRBV27 and TRBJ2-7; D gene uncertain. Germline values: CDR1 MNHEY, CDR2 SMNVEV (reference sequence). The CDR3 consists of 13 residues. The V and J ends lost 0 bases and 7 bases respectively, with 10 bases between them. This CDR3 reads CASSLSPSGEQYF. CDR3 DNA: TGTGCCAGCAGTTTATCGCCTTCTGGGGAGCAGTACTTC.

The chain links TRBV18 to TRBJ1-2, with D tentatively TRBD1 (6 bases). Looked up from germline, CDR1 is KGHSH and CDR2 is LQKENI. The ends were cut back, 3 bases at V and 2 bases at J, with 7 bases in the middle. This CDR3 is built from 13 residues. The CDR3 loop is CASSPGGNYGYTF. CDR3 DNA sequence: TGTGCCAGCTCACCGGGGGGCAACTATGGCTACACCTTC.

This chain joins TRBV19 and TRBJ1-3; tentatively, D is TRBD1 (6 bases). The V end lost 6 bases, the J end lost 3 bases, and 15 bases lay between the germline ends. The length of the CDR3 is 15 residues. Germline-derived CDR1 and CDR2 are LNHDA and SQIVND (reference sequence). The CDR3 DNA reads TGTGCCAGTAGAGAAACCACAGGGCTTGGAAACACCATATATTTT. This sequence encodes CASRETTGLGNTIYF.

The V and J genes are TRBV7-9 and TRBJ1-1, with D unclear. Germline assignment: CDR1 SEHNR and CDR2 FQNEAQ (reference sequence). Trimming stripped 3 bases from V and 3 bases from J, with 8 bases between. The CDR3 covers 13 residues. CDR3 in DNA: TGTGCCAGCAGCTTCGCGGGCGACACTGAAGCTTTCTTT. Translated, it gives CASSFAGDTEAFF.

The rearrangement links TRBV6-6 to TRBJ2-5; D is uncertain. Germline values: CDR1 MNHNY, CDR2 SVGAGI (reference sequence). The CDR3 contains 14 residues. V was shortened by 6 bases and J by 5 bases, with 16 bases between the two germline ends. The CDR3 protein is CASRGGKVRETQYF. In nucleotides, the CDR3 is TGTGCCAGCAGGGGTGGGAAAGTTCGTGAGACCCAGTACTTC.

The V gene is TRBV11-1, the J gene TRBJ1-4; D not certain. The germline V gene encodes CDR1 SGHAT and CDR2 FQDESV (reference sequence). Trimming pared 5 bases from V and 5 bases from J, leaving 15 bases between. The CDR3 has 15 residues. The CDR3 DNA follows: TGTGCCAGCAGCCCAGGAGCAGGAGAGAATGAAAAACTGTTTTTT. Residues: CASSPGAGENEKLFF.

The chain recombines TRBV6-1 with TRBJ2-7; D possibly corresponds to TRBD2 (5 bases). Germline-derived CDR1 and CDR2 are MNHNS and SASEGT. The CDR3 has 13 amino acids. The V and J ends lost 6 bases and 7 bases respectively, with 16 bases between them. The CDR3 coding sequence is TGTGCCAGCAGCCCAGGAGGCAGACGGGAGCAGTACTTC. Its translation is CASSPGGRREQYF.

The rearrangement joins TRBV2 to TRBJ1-3; a possible D gene is TRBD1 (6 bases). The ends were cut back, 1 base at V and 0 bases at J, with 7 bases in the middle. Germline-derived CDR1 and CDR2 are SNHLY and FYNNEI. This CDR3 comprises 15 residues. Here the CDR3 DNA reads TGTGCCAGCAGTGAAGAACAGGGCTCTGGAAACACCATATATTTT. Amino acid sequence: CASSEEQGSGNTIYF. Variable domain in full (rest from reference TRBV2 and TRBJ1-3): EPEVTQTPSHQVTQMGQEVILRCVPISNHLYFYWYRQILGQKVEFLVSFYNNEISEKSEIFDDQFSVERPDGSNFTLKIRSTKLEDSAMYFCASSEEQGSGNTIYFGEGSWLTVV.

The chain recombines TRBV29-1 with TRBJ2-2; no clear D gene. The V and J ends lost 3 bases and 1 base respectively, with 9 bases between them. CDR1 and CDR2 from the germline V gene are SQVTM and ANQGSEA. The CDR3 has 14 residues. The CDR3 DNA follows: TGCAGCGTTGAGATGTCAGGGAACACCGGGGAGCTGTTTTTT. Protein: CSVEMSGNTGELFF.

The chain links TRBV19 to TRBJ2-3; D is unclear. Germline V gene lookup returns CDR1 LNHDA and CDR2 SQIVND (reference sequence). This CDR3 is 13 amino acids long. V dropped 7 bases and J dropped 4 bases, with 12 bases sitting between them. Here the CDR3 reads CASNPPLADTQYF. The DNA of the CDR3 is TGTGCCAGTAACCCTCCCTTAGCAGATACGCAGTATTTT. The full variable domain, rest sourced from reference TRBV19 and TRBJ2-3, is DGGITQSPKYLFRKEGQNVTLSCEQNLNHDAMYWYRQDPGQGLRLIYYSQIVNDFQKGDIAEGYSVSREKKESFPLTVTSAQKNPTAFYLCASNPPLADTQYFGPGTRLTVL.

This chain joins TRBV7-6 and TRBJ2-7, with a tentative D call TRBD1 (6 bases). The CDR3 runs 13 residues. Between the trimmed V and J ends, which lost 3 bases and 3 bases, there was a span of 9 bases. The germline gives CDR1 SGHVS, CDR2 FNYEAQ. The CDR3 loop reads CASSLSGVYEQYF. The CDR3 DNA reads TGTGCCAGCAGCTTGTCAGGGGTCTACGAGCAGTACTTC.

V is TRBV7-6 and J is TRBJ2-7; a weak D match, TRBD2 (5 bases). CDR3 length equals 13 residues. Trimming cost V 4 bases and J 3 bases, with 10 bases left between them. Germline assignment: CDR1 SGHVS and CDR2 FNYEAQ. The CDR3 DNA reads TGTGCCAGCAGCTCCGGGATTGACTACGAGCAGTACTTC. Protein sequence: CASSSGIDYEQYF.

This clone was picked up one time. V gene TRBV5-6 combines with J gene TRBJ2-3; 10 nucleotides align to TRBD2. Trimming cost V 5 bases and J 1 base; bases outside gene matches: 4. This CDR3 has 15 amino acids. The V gene's germline CDR1 is SGHDT and CDR2 YYEEEE. The CDR3 DNA reads as TGTGCCAGCAGACGCACTAGCGGGGGCACAGATACGCAGTATTTT. The encoded protein is CASRRTSGGTDTQYF.

The rearrangement links TRBV12-5 to TRBJ1-1; D remains unclear. The CDR3 is 14 amino acids. Looked up from germline, CDR1 is LGHNT and CDR2 is FRNRAP. V was trimmed by 6 bases and J by 0 bases, leaving 11 bases between them. The CDR3, as DNA: TGTGCTAGTGGACCCTGGGTCCTGAACACTGAAGCTTTCTTT. Its protein product is CASGPWVLNTEAFF.

The chain uses TRBV6-4 and TRBJ2-7, with D possibly matching TRBD1 (6 bases). This CDR3 has 15 amino acids. V was clipped by 5 bases and J by 4 bases, with 18 bases between them. The germline CDR1 and CDR2 sequences are MRHNA and SNTAGT. This chain's CDR3 is CASSRLPGAGYEQYF. The DNA of the CDR3 is TGTGCCAGCAGTAGGCTGCCAGGGGCCGGTTACGAGCAGTACTTC.

The chain combines TRBV19 with TRBJ1-1; D is unresolved. The CDR3 runs 12 residues. The V gene lost 5 bases and the J gene lost 1 base, with 5 bases spanning the gap. Per germline, CDR1 LNHDA and CDR2 SQIVND (reference sequence). DNA for the CDR3: TGTGCCAGTAGTTGGGGGAACACTGAAGCTTTCTTT. It specifies CASSWGNTEAFF. The full variable domain, completed using reference TRBV19 and TRBJ1-1, is DGGITQSPKYLFRKEGQNVTLSCEQNLNHDAMYWYRQDPGQGLRLIYYSQIVNDFQKGDIAEGYSVSREKKESFPLTVTSAQKNPTAFYLCASSWGNTEAFFGQGTRLTVV.